The sequence of this T cell receptor (beta chain) was determined in a study of CXCR3-negative and CXCR3-positive naive CD8 T cells. Preparation of TRB cDNA libraries relied on 5' RACE carrying UMI labels. TCRdb reprocessed the 5' RACE reads and stores each CDR3 protein as one record, lacking DNA. The sample is made up of tens of thousands of distinct CDR3 sequences, and the top ten hold 2.8% of it. The CDR3 spans 14 residues. Germline V gives CDR1 SQVTM, CDR2 ANQGSEA. J is TRBJ2-1 and V is TRBV29-1; the TCRdb call, TRBD2, lacks DNA for checking. This clonotype was obtained from a human donor in good health. Some clones in this sample may be carry-over from other donors' samples. The specimen sequenced was naive CXCR3- CD8+ T cells from blood. Subset of the sample: CD45RO-CCR7+CD27+CD95- naive CD8+ T cells lacking CXCR3 (TNR3-). CDR3 in amino acids: CSVVGLAAYNEQFF.